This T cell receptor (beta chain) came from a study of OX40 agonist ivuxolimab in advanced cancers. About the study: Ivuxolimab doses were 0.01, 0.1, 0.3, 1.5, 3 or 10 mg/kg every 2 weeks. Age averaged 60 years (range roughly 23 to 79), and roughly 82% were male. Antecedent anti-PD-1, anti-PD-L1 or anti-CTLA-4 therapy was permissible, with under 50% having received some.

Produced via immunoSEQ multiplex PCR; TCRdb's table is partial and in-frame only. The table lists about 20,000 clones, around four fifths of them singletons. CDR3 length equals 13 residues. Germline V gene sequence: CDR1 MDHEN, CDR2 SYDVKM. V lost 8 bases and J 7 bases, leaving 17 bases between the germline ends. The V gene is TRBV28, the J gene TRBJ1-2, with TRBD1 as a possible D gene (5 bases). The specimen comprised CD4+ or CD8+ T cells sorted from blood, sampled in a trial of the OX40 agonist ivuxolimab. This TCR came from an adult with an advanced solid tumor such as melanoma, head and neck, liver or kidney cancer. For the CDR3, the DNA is TGTGCCAGCGGGGCACCGGGCTGGAGTGGCTACACCTTC. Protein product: CASGAPGWSGYTF.